This T cell receptor beta chain was sequenced for a study of T cell responses to AZD1222 COVID-19 vaccine. The wider study: Second doses that came at about 4 or about 12 weeks were put together.

Study results and caveats: Close to half of spike-specific TCRs reportedly recognize unmutated variant regions. White British people made up most donors, females outnumbered males, and clonal diversity was possibly underestimated.

Profiling relied on immunoSEQ multiplex PCR, and the TCRdb table lists in-frame clones only, not all of them. The sample records some 120,000 clones, about 90% being singletons. Germline values: CDR1 SGHKS, CDR2 YYEKEE (reference sequence). The trim removed 2 bases at V and 5 bases at J, leaving 7 bases unmatched. This CDR3 has 15 amino acids. This clone was detected only a few times. Its target is not known. The sequencing here drew on peripheral blood, taken on day 0 of AZD1222 vaccination. This sequence joins TRBV5-5 and TRBJ2-1; 7 bases are shared with TRBD1. This receptor was taken from an adult in good health. The CDR3 DNA is TGTGCCAGCAGCTTCTTCAGGGGGATGAACAATGAGCAGTTCTTC. Protein product: CASSFFRGMNNEQFF.